This entry features one T cell receptor (beta chain) sequence. This specimen comes from a study of blood T cell repertoires in COVID-19. Across the study: PBMCs, B-cell-depleted T cells, or T cells were the source of the cDNA or gDNA that made up the material.

The germline gives CDR1 ENHRY, CDR2 SYGVKD. V was clipped by 11 bases and J by 0 bases; unmatched bases: 5. CDR3 length: 13 amino acids. Original methodology: Reference gene primer amplification gave estimated nucleated cell counts. Assay: immunoSEQ multiplex PCR; the TCRdb copy retains only in-frame clones and omits some. V, J and clone size reflect that table, while D and trimming were determined from the DNA. The sample lists around 170,000 clones; about 88% were seen once. Sequenced input: peripheral blood. The chain employs TRBV10-3 and TRBJ2-5; 8 bases align to TRBD2. The sequence was collected from a young woman with active or convalescent COVID-19. In DNA, the CDR3 is TGTGCCTGCGGGGGGCAAAACCAAGAGACCCAGTACTTC. As protein: CACGGQNQETQYF.